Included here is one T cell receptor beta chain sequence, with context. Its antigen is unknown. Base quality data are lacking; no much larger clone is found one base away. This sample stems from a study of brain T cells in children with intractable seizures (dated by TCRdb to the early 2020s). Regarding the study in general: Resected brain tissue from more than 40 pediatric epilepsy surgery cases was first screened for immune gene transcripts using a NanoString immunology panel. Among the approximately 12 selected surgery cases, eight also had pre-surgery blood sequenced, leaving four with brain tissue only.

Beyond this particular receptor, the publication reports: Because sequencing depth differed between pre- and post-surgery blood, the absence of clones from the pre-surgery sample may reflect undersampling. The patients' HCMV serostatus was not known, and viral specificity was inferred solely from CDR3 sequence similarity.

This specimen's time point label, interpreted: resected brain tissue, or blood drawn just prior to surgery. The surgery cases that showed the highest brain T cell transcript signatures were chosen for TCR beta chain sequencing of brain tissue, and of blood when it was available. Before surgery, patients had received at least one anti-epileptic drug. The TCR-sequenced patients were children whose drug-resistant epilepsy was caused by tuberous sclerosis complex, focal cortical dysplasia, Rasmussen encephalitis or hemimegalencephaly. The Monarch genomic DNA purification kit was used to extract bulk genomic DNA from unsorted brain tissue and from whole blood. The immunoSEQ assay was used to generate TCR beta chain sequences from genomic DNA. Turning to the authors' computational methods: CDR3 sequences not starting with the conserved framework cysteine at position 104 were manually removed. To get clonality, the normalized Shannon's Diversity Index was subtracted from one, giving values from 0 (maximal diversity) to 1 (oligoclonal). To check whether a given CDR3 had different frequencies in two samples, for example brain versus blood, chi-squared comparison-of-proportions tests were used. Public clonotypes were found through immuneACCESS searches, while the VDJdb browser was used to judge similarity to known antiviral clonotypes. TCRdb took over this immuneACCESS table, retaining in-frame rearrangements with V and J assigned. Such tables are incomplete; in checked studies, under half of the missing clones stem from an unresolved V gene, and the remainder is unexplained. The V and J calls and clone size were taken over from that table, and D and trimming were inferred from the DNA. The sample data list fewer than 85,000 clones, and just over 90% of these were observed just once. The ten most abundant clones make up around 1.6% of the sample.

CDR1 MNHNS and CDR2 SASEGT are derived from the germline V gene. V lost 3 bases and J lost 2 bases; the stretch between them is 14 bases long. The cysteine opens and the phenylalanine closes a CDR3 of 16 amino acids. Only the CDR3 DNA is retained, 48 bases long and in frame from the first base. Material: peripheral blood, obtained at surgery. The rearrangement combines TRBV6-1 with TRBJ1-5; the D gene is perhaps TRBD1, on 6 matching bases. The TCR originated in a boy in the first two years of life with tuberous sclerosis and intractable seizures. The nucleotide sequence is TGTGCCAGCAGTGAGGCAGGGGCGTGGGGCAATCAGCCCCAGCATTTT. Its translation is CASSEAGAWGNQPQHF.